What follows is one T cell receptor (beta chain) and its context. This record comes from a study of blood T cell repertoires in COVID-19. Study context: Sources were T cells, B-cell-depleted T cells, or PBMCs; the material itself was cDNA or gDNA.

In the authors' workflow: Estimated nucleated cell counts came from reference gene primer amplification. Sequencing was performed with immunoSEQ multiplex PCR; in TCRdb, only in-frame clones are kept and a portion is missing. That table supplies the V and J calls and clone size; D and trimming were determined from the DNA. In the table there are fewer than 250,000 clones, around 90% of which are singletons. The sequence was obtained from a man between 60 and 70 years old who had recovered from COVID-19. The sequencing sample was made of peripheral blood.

CDR3 in amino acids: CAISGTGGNYGYTF. CDR3 in DNA: TGTGCCATCAGTGGGACAGGGGGCAACTATGGCTACACCTTC. This sequence joins TRBV10-3 and TRBJ1-2; TRBD1 matches 11 bases. V lost 4 bases to trimming and J lost 2 bases; unmatched junction nucleotides: 0. The V gene's germline CDR1 is ENHRY and CDR2 SYGVKD. This CDR3 contains 14 residues.